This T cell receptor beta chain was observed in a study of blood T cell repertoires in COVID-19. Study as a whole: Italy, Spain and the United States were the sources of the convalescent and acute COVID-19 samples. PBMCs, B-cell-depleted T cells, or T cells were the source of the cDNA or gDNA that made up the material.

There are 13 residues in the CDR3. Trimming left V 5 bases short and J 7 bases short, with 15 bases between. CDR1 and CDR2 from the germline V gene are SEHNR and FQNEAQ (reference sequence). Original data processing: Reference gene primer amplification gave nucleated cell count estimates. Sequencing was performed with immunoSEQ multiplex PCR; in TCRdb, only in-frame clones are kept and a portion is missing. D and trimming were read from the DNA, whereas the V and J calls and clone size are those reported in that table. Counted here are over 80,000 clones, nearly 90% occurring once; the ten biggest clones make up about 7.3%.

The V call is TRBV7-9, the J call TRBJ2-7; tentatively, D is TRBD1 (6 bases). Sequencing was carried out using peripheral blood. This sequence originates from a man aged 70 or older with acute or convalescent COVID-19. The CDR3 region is CASSQKGVGEQYF. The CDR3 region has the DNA TGTGCCAGCAGCCAAAAGGGGGTCGGAGAGCAGTACTTC. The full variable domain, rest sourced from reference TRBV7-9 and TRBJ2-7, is DTGVSQNPRHKITKRGQNVTFRCDPISEHNRLYWYRQTLGQGPEFLTYFQNEAQLEKSRLLSDRFSAERPKGSFSTLEIQRTEQGDSAMYLCASSQKGVGEQYFGPGTRLTVT.